A single sample gave rise to the 25 T cell receptor beta chains below, sequenced in a study of blood T cell repertoires in COVID-19 (dated by TCRdb to about 2020). Preparation of the library involved the immunoSEQ multiplex PCR assay. TCRdb provides this immuneACCESS table in a form limited to in-frame rearrangements. Some clones are lacking; in checked studies, under half of them reflect an unresolved V gene, and why the rest are absent is not known. Within this sample are roughly 250,000 clones, with roughly 88% of them counted one time only. The ten top clones hold over 2% of the sample. Sequenced input: PBMCs or T cells enriched from blood (not recorded which). The source of these receptors is a woman in her thirties or forties with acute COVID-19.

The CDR3 DNA reads TGTGCCAGCAGTCCTGGGACAGCAACTAATGAAAAACTGTTTTTT. It translates to CASSPGTATNEKLFF. The chain carries TRBV6-5 and TRBJ1-4, with 7 bases aligning to TRBD1. J was trimmed by 0 bases and V by 5 bases; bases with no gene match: 3. Per germline, CDR1 MNHEY and CDR2 SVGAGI. The CDR3 runs 15 residues.

The chain has TRBV30 and TRBJ2-1; 7 nucleotides match TRBD2. The V gene end was trimmed by 4 bases and the J gene end by 0 bases; junction bases not matched to a gene: 6. Germline V gives CDR1 GTSNPN, CDR2 SVGIG (reference sequence). The CDR3 is 15 residues long. The CDR3, as DNA: TGTGCCTGGAAATCAAGCGGGGCCTCCTACAATGAGCAGTTCTTC. Encoded protein: CAWKSSGASYNEQFF.

This chain joins TRBV6-2 or TRBV6-3 and TRBJ2-4, with a possible D match to TRBD1 (6 bases). CDR1 is MNHEY and CDR2 is SVGEGT in the germline V gene. The CDR3 sequence is 15 residues long. The ends were cut back, 5 bases at V and 5 bases at J, with 16 bases in the middle. This chain's CDR3 is CASSTHRAGQNIQYF. The CDR3 nucleotides are TGTGCCAGCAGTACCCACAGGGCCGGGCAAAACATTCAGTACTTC.

The CDR3, as DNA: TGTGCCAGCAGTTACCCGGGACAGCTGGGGATGGAAGCTTTCTTT. This translates into CASSYPGQLGMEAFF. The rearrangement links TRBV6-2 or TRBV6-3 to TRBJ1-1; 7 positions match TRBD1. The germline V gene encodes CDR1 MNHEY and CDR2 SVGEGT. The trim removed 2 bases at V and 8 bases at J, leaving 11 bases unmatched. There are 15 residues in the CDR3.

The genes are TRBV12-5 and TRBJ1-5, with 10 bases fitting TRBD1. The CDR3 spans 16 residues. Trimming removed 0 bases from V and 2 bases from J; junction bases left unmatched: 1. Germline values: CDR1 LGHNT, CDR2 FRNRAP. CDR3 amino acids: CASGLVGTGGNQPQHF. CDR3 nucleotide sequence: TGTGCTAGTGGTTTGGTAGGGACAGGGGGCAATCAGCCCCAGCATTTT.

The chain joins TRBV5-1 to TRBJ2-1; D is perhaps TRBD1 (5 bases). Germline CDR1 is SGHRS and CDR2 is YFSETQ. V lost 2 bases to trimming and J lost 7 bases, with 10 bases between them. This CDR3 has 13 residues. CDR3 DNA sequence: TGCGCCAGCAGCTTAGGGGCAGAGAATGAGCAGTTCTTC. The encoded protein is CASSLGAENEQFF. The whole variable domain, filled in from reference TRBV5-1 and TRBJ2-1, reads KAGVTQTPRYLIKTRGQQVTLSCSPISGHRSVSWYQQTPGQGLQFLFEYFSETQRNKGNFPGRFSGRQFSNSRSEMNVSTLELGDSALYLCASSLGAENEQFFGPGTRLTVL.

This chain links TRBV29-1 with TRBJ1-2; TRBD1 aligns across 9 bases. There are 18 residues in the CDR3. Looked up from germline, CDR1 is SQVTM and CDR2 is ANQGSEA. The V and J ends lost 3 bases and 6 bases, in that order; junction bases with no gene match: 20. The CDR3 region is CSVDGGTGFWATPNGYTF. The CDR3 nucleotides read TGCAGCGTTGATGGAGGGACAGGGTTTTGGGCGACGCCGAATGGCTACACCTTC.

The chain employs TRBV5-1 and TRBJ1-6, with D maybe TRBD1 (6 bases). Germline V gene data show CDR1 as SGHRS and CDR2 as YFSETQ. The V and J ends lost 3 bases and 7 bases respectively, with 14 bases between them. This CDR3 spans 15 amino acids. The CDR3 DNA reads TGCGCCAGCAGCTCTGGGGCCCAGGGGAATTCACCCCTCCACTTT. Translating it yields CASSSGAQGNSPLHF.

V usage is TRBV27 and J usage is TRBJ1-6, with 9 bases that match TRBD1. From germline, CDR1 is MNHEY and CDR2 SMNVEV (reference sequence). With 7 bases clipped from V and 9 bases from J, the junction kept 10 bases outside the gene matches. The CDR3 extends over 15 amino acids. The CDR3 sequence: CASTGLQGAGSPLHF. CDR3 nucleotide sequence: TGTGCCAGCACCGGACTACAGGGGGCGGGTTCACCCCTCCACTTT.

The chain employs TRBV5-1 and TRBJ2-3; maybe TRBD1 (7 bases). Trimming pared 3 bases from V and 10 bases from J, leaving 12 bases between. The CDR3 has 12 amino acids. Germline V gene lookup returns CDR1 SGHRS and CDR2 YFSETQ. CDR3 protein: CASSSTGEAQYF. The CDR3 DNA is TGCGCCAGCAGCTCTACAGGGGAGGCGCAGTATTTT.

The J gene is TRBJ2-5, the V gene TRBV18; D is undetermined. The germline V gene encodes CDR1 KGHSH and CDR2 LQKENI. V was trimmed by 5 bases and J by 3 bases, leaving 10 bases between them. The length of the CDR3 is 13 residues. CDR3 protein: CASSNLVEETQYF. The CDR3 DNA reads as TGTGCCAGCTCAAACTTAGTGGAAGAGACCCAGTACTTC.

CDR3 sequence: CASSLSPDRYYEQYF. CDR3 bases: TGCGCCAGCAGCTTAAGCCCGGACAGGTACTACGAGCAGTACTTC. This chain uses TRBV5-1 with TRBJ2-7; TRBD1 matches 7 bases. V gave up 2 bases and J gave up 3 bases; unmatched junction bases: 8. Germline V CDR1 and CDR2: SGHRS, YFSETQ. The CDR3 contains 15 residues.

This sequence joins TRBV25-1 and TRBJ2-1; 9 bases align to TRBD1. This CDR3 spans 16 amino acids. The J segment lost 1 base and the V segment lost 3 bases, leaving 4 bases of the junction unmatched. Germline values: CDR1 MGHDK, CDR2 SYGVNS. CDR3 residues: CASSETGTGSYNEQFF. The CDR3 nucleotides are TGTGCCAGCAGTGAGACCGGGACAGGGTCCTACAATGAGCAGTTCTTC.

V usage is TRBV28 and J usage is TRBJ1-6; the D is unclear. The CDR3 loop spans 15 amino acids. CDR1 and CDR2 (germline): MDHEN, SYDVKM. The V end lost 6 bases, the J end lost 10 bases, and 19 bases lay between the germline ends. CDR3 nucleotide sequence: TGTGCCAGCAGGGCCTCGGTAGGCGGTAGCTCACCCCTCCACTTT. Translation gives CASRASVGGSSPLHF. Full variable domain (remainder filled in from reference TRBV28 and TRBJ1-6): DVKVTQSSRYLVKRTGEKVFLECVQDMDHENMFWYRQDPGLGLRLIYFSYDVKMKEKGDIPEGYSVSREKKERFSLILESASTNQTSMYLCASRASVGGSSPLHFGNGTRLTVT.

This chain uses TRBV6-4 with TRBJ2-2; 10 nucleotides match TRBD1. Losses at the gene ends were 5 bases for V and 6 bases for J; bases not matched to a gene: 18. Germline V lookup: CDR1 MRHNA, CDR2 SNTAGT. The CDR3 consists of 19 residues. The CDR3 DNA is TGTGCCAGCAGTACAACCTTGGGGGACAGGGGTAGGGAAGCCGGGGAGCTGTTTTTT. Its protein product is CASSTTLGDRGREAGELFF.

The chain joins TRBV5-4 to TRBJ1-2; the match to TRBD1 covers 7 bases. Germline V gene sequence: CDR1 SGHNT, CDR2 YYREEE (reference sequence). Trimming at V came to 4 bases and at J to 1 base, leaving 4 bases not matched to a gene. This CDR3 spans 14 amino acids. Here the CDR3 DNA reads TGTGCCAGCAGCCACCGGGACAGTAACTATGGCTACACCTTC. This codes for CASSHRDSNYGYTF.

The CDR3 loop is CASSPLGGHPTTGELFF. CDR3 nucleotide sequence: TGTGCCAGCAGCCCCTTAGGGGGCCACCCAACCACCGGGGAGCTGTTTTTT. The V and J genes are TRBV7-3 and TRBJ2-2; 7 bases are a match to TRBD1. The germline V gene encodes CDR1 SGHTA and CDR2 FQGTGA. V lost 5 bases to trimming and J lost 4 bases; unmatched junction nucleotides: 13. The CDR3 covers 17 residues.

The chain employs TRBV5-8 and TRBJ1-2; no clear D gene. Germline V lookup: CDR1 SGHTS, CDR2 YDEGEE. V was cut by 2 bases and J by 0 bases, with 11 bases left in between. The CDR3 runs 15 residues. The CDR3 loop is CASSFGGGANYGYTF. The CDR3 nucleotides are TGTGCCAGCAGCTTTGGTGGCGGAGCTAACTATGGCTACACCTTC.

V and J are TRBV6-1 and TRBJ1-2; maybe TRBD1 (5 bases). The CDR3 covers 15 residues. Between the trimmed V and J ends, which lost 1 base and 6 bases, there was a span of 15 bases. Germline lookup yields CDR1 MNHNS and CDR2 SASEGT. CDR3 amino acids: CASSEVRGAVDGYTF. The CDR3 DNA sequence: TGTGCCAGCAGTGAAGTCCGCGGGGCCGTCGATGGCTACACCTTC.

The rearrangement uses TRBV19 and TRBJ1-2; 7 bases are shared with TRBD1. Germline V gene data show CDR1 as LNHDA and CDR2 as SQIVND (reference sequence). CDR3 length: 14 amino acids. The V gene end was trimmed by 6 bases and the J gene end by 8 bases; junction bases not matched to a gene: 12. CDR3 residues: CASRLDRQGGGYTF. The CDR3, as DNA: TGTGCCAGTAGGTTGGATAGACAGGGAGGAGGCTACACCTTC.

This clone has only one observation. The CDR3 sequence is CAISGGVPYEQYF. The CDR3, as DNA: TGTGCCATCAGCGGAGGGGTTCCCTACGAGCAGTACTTC. This chain joins TRBV10-3 and TRBJ2-7; possibly TRBD2 for D (6 bases). The V gene lost 6 bases and the J gene lost 2 bases, with 11 bases spanning the gap. There are 13 residues in the CDR3. Per germline, CDR1 ENHRY and CDR2 SYGVKD.

This chain links TRBV25-1 with TRBJ1-2; D may be TRBD1 (5 bases). This CDR3 comprises 14 residues. The germline V gene has CDR1 MGHDK and CDR2 SYGVNS. Deletions cut 5 bases from V and 5 bases from J, with 15 bases between. This CDR3 is CASSPLGAVYGYTF. The CDR3 DNA reads TGTGCCAGCAGTCCCCTTGGGGCGGTTTATGGCTACACCTTC.

V and J are TRBV7-9 and TRBJ2-1; 10 bases match TRBD2. Germline lookup yields CDR1 SEHNR and CDR2 FQNEAQ (reference sequence). The junction had 7 bases not matched to a gene; V was cut back by 5 bases and J by 6 bases. This CDR3 comprises 15 residues. The CDR3, as DNA: TGTGCCAGCAGCCTCGGACTAGCGGCGGTCAATGAGCAGTTCTTC. This sequence encodes CASSLGLAAVNEQFF.

The J gene is TRBJ2-2, the V gene TRBV3-1 (or the pseudogene TRBV3-2), with D tentatively TRBD2 (5 bases). Germline V gives CDR1 LGHDT, CDR2 YNNKEL (reference sequence). This CDR3 comprises 15 residues. Trimming took 4 bases from V and 6 from J, leaving 15 bases between them. CDR3 nucleotides: TGTGCCAGCAGCCTTTTCGTCCCGAGGGCCGGGGAGCTGTTTTTT. This codes for CASSLFVPRAGELFF.

This chain connects TRBV9 to TRBJ1-6; a possible D gene is TRBD1 (6 bases). Germline V CDR1 and CDR2: SGDLS, YYNGEE. V lost 4 bases and J 7 bases, leaving 9 bases between the germline ends. This CDR3 has 13 residues. The CDR3 nucleotides read TGTGCCAGCAGCCGGGGGGCCAATTCACCCCTCCACTTT. As protein: CASSRGANSPLHF.